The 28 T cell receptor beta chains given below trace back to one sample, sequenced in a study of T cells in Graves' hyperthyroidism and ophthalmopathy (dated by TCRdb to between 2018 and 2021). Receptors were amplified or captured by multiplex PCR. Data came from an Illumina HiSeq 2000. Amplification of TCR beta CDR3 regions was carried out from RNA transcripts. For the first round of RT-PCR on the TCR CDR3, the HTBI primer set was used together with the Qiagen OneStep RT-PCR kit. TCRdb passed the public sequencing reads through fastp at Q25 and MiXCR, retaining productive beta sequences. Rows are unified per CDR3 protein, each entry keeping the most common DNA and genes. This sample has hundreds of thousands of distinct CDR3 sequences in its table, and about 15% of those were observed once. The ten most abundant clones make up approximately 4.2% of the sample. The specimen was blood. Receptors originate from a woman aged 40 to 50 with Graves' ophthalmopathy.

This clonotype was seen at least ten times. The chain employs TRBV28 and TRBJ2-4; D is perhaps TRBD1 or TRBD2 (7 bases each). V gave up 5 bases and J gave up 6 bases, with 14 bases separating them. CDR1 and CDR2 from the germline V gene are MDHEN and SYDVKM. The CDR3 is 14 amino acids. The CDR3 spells CASSPRRGGNIQYF. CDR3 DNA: TGTGCCAGCAGTCCCCGCAGGGGGGGAAACATTCAGTACTTC.

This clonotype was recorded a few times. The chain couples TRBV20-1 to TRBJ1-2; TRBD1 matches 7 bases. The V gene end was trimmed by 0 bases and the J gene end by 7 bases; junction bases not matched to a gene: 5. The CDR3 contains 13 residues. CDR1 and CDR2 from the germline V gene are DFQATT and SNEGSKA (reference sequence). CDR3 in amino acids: CSARETGPGGYTF. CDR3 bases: TGCAGTGCTAGAGAGACAGGGCCCGGTGGCTACACCTTC.

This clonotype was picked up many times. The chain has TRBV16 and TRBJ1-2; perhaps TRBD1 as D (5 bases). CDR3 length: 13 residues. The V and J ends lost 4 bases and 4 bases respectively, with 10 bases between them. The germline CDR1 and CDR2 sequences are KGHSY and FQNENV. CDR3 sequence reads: CASSPSGSYGYTF. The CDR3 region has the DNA TGTGCCAGCAGCCCGTCAGGGTCCTATGGCTACACCTTC.

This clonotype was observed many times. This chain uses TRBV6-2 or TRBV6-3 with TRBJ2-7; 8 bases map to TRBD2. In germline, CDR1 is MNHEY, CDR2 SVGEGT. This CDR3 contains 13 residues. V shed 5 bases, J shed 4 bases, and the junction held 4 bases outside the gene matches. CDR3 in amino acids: CASSRSGSYEQYF. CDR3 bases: TGTGCCAGCAGTAGAAGCGGGAGTTACGAGCAGTACTTC.

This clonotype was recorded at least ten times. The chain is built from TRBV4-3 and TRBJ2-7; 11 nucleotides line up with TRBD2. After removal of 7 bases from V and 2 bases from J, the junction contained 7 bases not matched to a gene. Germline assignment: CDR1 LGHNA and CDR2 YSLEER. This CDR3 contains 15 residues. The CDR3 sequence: CASKAGTSGPYEQYF. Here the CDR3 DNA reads TGCGCCAGCAAAGCAGGGACTAGCGGTCCCTACGAGCAGTACTTC.

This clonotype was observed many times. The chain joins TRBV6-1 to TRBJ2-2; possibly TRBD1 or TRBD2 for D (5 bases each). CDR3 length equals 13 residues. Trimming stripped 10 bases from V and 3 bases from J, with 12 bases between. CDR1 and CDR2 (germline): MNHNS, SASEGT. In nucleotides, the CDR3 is TGTGCCACCCGAGGGGAGTACACCGGGGAGCTGTTTTTT. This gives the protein CATRGEYTGELFF.

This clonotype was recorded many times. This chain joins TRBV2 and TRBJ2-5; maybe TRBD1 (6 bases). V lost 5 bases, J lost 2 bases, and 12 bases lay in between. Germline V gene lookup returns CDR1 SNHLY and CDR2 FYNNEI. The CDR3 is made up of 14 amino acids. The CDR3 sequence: CASSRGTTQETQYF. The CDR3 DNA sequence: TGTGCCAGCAGTAGGGGGACCACTCAAGAGACCCAGTACTTC.

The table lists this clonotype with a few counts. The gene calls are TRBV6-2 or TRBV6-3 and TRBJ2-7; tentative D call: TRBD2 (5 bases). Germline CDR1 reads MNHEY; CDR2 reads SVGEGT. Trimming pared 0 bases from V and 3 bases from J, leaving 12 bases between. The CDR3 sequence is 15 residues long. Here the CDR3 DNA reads TGTGCCAGCAGTTACTCTAGAGGGTGGCACTACGAGCAGTACTTC. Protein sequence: CASSYSRGWHYEQYF.

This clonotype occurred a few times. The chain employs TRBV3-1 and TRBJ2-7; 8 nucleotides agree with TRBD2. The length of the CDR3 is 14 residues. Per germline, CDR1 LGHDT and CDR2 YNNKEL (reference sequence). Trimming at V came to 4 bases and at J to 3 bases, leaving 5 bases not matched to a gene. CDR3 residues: CASSPSSGYYEQYF. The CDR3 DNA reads TGTGCCAGCAGCCCTTCTAGCGGGTACTACGAGCAGTACTTC.

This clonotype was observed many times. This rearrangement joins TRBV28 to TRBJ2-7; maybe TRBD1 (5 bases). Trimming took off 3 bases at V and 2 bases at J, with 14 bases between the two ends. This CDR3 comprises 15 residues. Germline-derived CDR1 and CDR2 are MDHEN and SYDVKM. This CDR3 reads CASSFGQKSTYEQYF. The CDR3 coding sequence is TGTGCCAGCAGTTTTGGACAAAAATCCACCTACGAGCAGTACTTC. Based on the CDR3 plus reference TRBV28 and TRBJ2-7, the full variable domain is DVKVTQSSRYLVKRTGEKVFLECVQDMDHENMFWYRQDPGLGLRLIYFSYDVKMKEKGDIPEGYSVSREKKERFSLILESASTNQTSMYLCASSFGQKSTYEQYFGPGTRLTVT.

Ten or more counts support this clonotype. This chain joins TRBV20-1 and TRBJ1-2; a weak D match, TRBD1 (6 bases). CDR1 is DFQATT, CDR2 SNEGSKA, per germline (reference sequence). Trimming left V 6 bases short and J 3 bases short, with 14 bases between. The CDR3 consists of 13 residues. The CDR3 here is CSAIQGIDYGYTF. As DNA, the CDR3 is TGCAGTGCCATACAGGGAATCGACTATGGCTACACCTTC.

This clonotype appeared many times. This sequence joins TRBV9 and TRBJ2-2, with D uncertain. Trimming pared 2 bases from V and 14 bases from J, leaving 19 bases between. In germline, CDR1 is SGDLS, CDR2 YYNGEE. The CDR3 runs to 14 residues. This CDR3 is CASSVSSLLDELFF. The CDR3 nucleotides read TGTGCCAGCAGCGTCTCGTCCCTGCTGGACGAACTGTTTTTT.

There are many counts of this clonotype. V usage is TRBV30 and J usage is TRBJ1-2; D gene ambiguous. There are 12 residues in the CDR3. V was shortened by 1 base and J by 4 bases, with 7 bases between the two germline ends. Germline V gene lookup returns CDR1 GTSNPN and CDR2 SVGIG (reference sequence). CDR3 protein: CAWSGTLYGYTF. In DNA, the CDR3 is TGTGCCTGGAGTGGGACCCTCTATGGCTACACCTTC.

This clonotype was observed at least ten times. The CDR3 DNA is TGTGCCAGCAGCTTAGGGACAGGGGGCTCCGAGCAGTACTTC. Protein product: CASSLGTGGSEQYF. The V call is TRBV7-3, the J call TRBJ2-7; 12 bases are shared with TRBD1. The CDR3 contains 14 residues. The germline V gene encodes CDR1 SGHTA and CDR2 FQGTGA. The trim removed 2 bases at V and 6 bases at J, leaving 2 bases unmatched.

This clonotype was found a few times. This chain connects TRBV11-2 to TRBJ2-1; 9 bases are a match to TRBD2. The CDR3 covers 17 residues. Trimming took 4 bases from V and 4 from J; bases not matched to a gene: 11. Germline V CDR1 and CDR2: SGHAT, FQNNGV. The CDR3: CASSSVLTSGQYNEQFF. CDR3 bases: TGTGCCAGCAGCTCTGTCCTGACTAGCGGTCAATACAATGAGCAGTTCTTC. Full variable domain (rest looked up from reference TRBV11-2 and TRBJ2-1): EAGVAQSPRYKIIEKRQSVAFWCNPISGHATLYWYQQILGQGPKLLIQFQNNGVVDDSQLPKDRFSAERLKGVDSTLKIQPAKLEDSAVYLCASSSVLTSGQYNEQFFGPGTRLTVL.

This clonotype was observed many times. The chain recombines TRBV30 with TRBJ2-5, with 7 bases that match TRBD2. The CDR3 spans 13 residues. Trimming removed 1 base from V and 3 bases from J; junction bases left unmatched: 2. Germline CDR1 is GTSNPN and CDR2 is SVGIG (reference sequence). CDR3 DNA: TGTGCCTGGAGTGAGGCGGGGGAAGAGACCCAGTACTTC. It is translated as CAWSEAGEETQYF.

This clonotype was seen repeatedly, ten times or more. The CDR3: CSARWGLSNQPQHF. The CDR3 DNA reads as TGCAGTGCTAGATGGGGTTTAAGCAATCAGCCCCAGCATTTT. This chain connects TRBV20-1 to TRBJ1-5, with unresolved D. V was trimmed by 2 bases and J by 1 base, leaving 9 bases between them. This CDR3 contains 14 residues. Germline V gene lookup returns CDR1 DFQATT and CDR2 SNEGSKA (reference sequence).

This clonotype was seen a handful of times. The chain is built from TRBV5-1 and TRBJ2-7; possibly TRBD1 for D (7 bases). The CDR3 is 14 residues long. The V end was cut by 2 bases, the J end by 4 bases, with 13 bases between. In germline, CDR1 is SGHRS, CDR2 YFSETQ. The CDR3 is CASSFTGAGYEQYF. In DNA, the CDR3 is TGCGCCAGCAGCTTTACAGGGGCGGGGTACGAGCAGTACTTC.

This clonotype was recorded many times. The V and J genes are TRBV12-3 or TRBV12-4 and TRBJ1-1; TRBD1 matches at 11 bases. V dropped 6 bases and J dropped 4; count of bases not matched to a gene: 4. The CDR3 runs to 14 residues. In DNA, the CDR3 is TGTGCCAGCAGATCGGGACAGGGGGGCACTGAAGCTTTCTTT. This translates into CASRSGQGGTEAFF.

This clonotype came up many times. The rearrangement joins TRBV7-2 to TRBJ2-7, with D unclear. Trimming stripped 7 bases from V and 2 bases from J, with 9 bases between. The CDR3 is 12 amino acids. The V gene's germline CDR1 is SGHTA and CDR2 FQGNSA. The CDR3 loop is CASTSDTYEQYF. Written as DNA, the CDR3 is TGTGCCAGCACTTCGGATACCTACGAGCAGTACTTC.

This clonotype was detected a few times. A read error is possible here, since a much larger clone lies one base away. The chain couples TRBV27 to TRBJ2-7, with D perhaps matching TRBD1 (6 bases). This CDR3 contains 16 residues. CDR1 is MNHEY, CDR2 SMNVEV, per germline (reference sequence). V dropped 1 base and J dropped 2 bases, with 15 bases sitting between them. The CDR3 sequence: CASSLFLGGPPYEQYF. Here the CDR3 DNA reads TGTGCCAGCAGTTTATTCCTAGGGGGACCCCCCTACGAGCAGTACTTC.

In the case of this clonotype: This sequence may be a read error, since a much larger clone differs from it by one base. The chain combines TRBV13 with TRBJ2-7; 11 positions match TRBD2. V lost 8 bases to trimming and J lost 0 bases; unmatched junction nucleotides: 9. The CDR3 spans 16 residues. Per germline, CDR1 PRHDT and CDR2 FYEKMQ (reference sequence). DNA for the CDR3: TGTGCCAGCTGCGCCTCCGGGACTAGCGGCTCCTACGAGCAGTACTTC. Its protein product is CASCASGTSGSYEQYF. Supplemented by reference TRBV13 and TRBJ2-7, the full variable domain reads AAGVIQSPRHLIKEKRETATLKCYPIPRHDTVYWYQQGPGQDPQFLISFYEKMQSDKGSIPDRFSAQQFSDYHSELNMSSLELGDSALYFCASCASGTSGSYEQYFGPGTRLTVT.

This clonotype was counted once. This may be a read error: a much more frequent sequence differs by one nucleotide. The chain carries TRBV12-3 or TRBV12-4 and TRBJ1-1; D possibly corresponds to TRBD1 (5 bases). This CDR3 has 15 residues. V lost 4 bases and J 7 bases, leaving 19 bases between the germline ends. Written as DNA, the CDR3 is TGTGCCAGCAGTTACTCCGACGGGGCCTACAATGAAGCTTTCTTT. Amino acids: CASSYSDGAYNEAFF.

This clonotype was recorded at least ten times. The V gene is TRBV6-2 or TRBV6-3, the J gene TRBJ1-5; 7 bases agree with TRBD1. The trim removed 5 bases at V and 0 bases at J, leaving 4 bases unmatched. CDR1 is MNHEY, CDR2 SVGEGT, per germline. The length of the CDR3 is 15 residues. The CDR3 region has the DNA TGTGCCAGCAGTAACAGGGGACCTAGCAATCAGCCCCAGCATTTT. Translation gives CASSNRGPSNQPQHF.

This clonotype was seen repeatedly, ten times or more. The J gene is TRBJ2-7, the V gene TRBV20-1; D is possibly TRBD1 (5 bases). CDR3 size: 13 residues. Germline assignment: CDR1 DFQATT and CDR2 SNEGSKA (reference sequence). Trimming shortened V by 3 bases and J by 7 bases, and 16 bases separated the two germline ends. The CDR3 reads CSASRAGSREQYF. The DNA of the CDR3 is TGCAGTGCTAGCAGGGCCGGGTCTCGGGAGCAGTACTTC.

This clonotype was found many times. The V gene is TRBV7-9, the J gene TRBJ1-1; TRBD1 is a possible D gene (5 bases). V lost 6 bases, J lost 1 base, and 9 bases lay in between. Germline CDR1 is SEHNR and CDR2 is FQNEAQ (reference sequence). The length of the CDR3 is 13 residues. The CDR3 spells CASSLRGNTEAFF. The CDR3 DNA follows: TGTGCCAGCAGTTTAAGGGGGAACACTGAAGCTTTCTTT.

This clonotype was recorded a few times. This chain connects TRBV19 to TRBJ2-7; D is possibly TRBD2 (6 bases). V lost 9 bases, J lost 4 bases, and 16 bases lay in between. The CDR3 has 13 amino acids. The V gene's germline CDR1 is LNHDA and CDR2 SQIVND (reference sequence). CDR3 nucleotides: TGTGCCAGCGGGACGTCTAGCGTTTACGAGCAGTACTTC. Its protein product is CASGTSSVYEQYF.

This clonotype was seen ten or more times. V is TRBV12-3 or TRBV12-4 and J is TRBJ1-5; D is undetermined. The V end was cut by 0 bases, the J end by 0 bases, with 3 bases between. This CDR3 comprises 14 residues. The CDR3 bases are TGTGCCAGCAGTTTAGCGCATAGCAATCAGCCCCAGCATTTT. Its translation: CASSLAHSNQPQHF.